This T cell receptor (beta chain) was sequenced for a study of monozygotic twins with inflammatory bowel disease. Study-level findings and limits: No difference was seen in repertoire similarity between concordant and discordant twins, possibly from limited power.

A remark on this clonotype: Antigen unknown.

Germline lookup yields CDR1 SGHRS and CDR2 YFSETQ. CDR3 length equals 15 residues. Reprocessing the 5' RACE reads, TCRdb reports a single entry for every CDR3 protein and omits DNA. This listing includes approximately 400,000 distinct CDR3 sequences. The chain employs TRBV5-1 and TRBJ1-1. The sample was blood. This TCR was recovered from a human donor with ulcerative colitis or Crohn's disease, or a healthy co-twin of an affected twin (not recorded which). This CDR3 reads CASSSGSVMNTEAFF.